These 17 T cell receptor beta chains were sequenced from one sample in a study of cytomegalovirus exposure and HLA in healthy donors. A multiplex PCR was run with 60 Vbeta primers and 13 Jbeta primers. Clones were read by immunoSEQ multiplex PCR, and TCRdb kept only the in-frame ones, dropping some. This sample has around 90,000 clones, with more than 55% found just once. The sequencing sample was made of PBMCs. The receptors derive from a woman in her 30s in good health and CMV-seropositive.

This clone was counted a few times. CDR3 coding DNA: TGTGCCAGCAGCACTCTTGGGACAGCGCAAGAGACCCAGTACTTC. Its protein product is CASSTLGTAQETQYF. V gene TRBV5-5 combines with J gene TRBJ2-5; 7 positions match TRBD1. The CDR3 consists of 15 residues. CDR1 is SGHKS and CDR2 is YYEKEE in the germline V gene (reference sequence). Trimming took 4 bases from V and 2 from J; bases not matched to a gene: 8.

The chain uses TRBV7-2 and TRBJ2-4; perhaps TRBD1 as D (6 bases). With 5 bases removed from V and 9 bases from J, the gap between germline ends came to 20 bases. Germline V gives CDR1 SGHTA, CDR2 FQGNSA. This CDR3 is built from 15 residues. The CDR3 bases are TGTGCCAGCAGCCCACCCACTCCCGGACAGACCATTCAGTACTTC. This translates into CASSPPTPGQTIQYF.

This clone was counted a few times. The chain uses TRBV5-6 and TRBJ1-1; 9 bases fit TRBD1. V gave up 3 bases and J gave up 5 bases; unmatched junction bases: 5. Looked up from germline, CDR1 is SGHDT and CDR2 is YYEEEE. This CDR3 is built from 14 residues. The CDR3 bases are TGTGCCAGCAGCTATCGGGACAGGGCGACTGAAGCTTTCTTT. It specifies CASSYRDRATEAFF.

The CDR3 bases are TGTGCCAGCAGCCGCACAGGGGGCGGTCAGCCCCAGCATTTT. Its translation: CASSRTGGGQPQHF. The V call is TRBV7-9, the J call TRBJ1-5; 9 positions match TRBD1. Germline-derived CDR1 and CDR2 are SEHNR and FQNEAQ (reference sequence). V gave up 5 bases and J gave up 6 bases; unmatched junction bases: 5. The CDR3 extends over 14 amino acids.

This sequence joins TRBV29-1 and TRBJ2-1; the match to TRBD1 covers 9 bases. The CDR3 contains 12 residues. CDR1 is SQVTM and CDR2 is ANQGSEA in the germline V gene. The CDR3 sequence: CTGRGQGGEQFF. The CDR3 DNA is TGCACCGGACGGGGACAGGGCGGTGAGCAGTTCTTC.

The chain couples TRBV5-5 to TRBJ1-2; 9 bases match TRBD1. The CDR3 is 15 amino acids. Per germline, CDR1 SGHKS and CDR2 YYEKEE (reference sequence). V lost 4 bases and J lost 2; bases outside the gene matches: 6. CDR3 amino acids: CASSLETGGNYGYTF. CDR3 DNA: TGTGCCAGCAGCCTCGAGACAGGGGGAAACTATGGCTACACCTTC.

This chain links TRBV15 with TRBJ2-1; TRBD2 is a possible D gene (7 bases). Germline values: CDR1 LNHNV, CDR2 YYDKDF (reference sequence). V was cut by 7 bases and J by 8 bases, with 21 bases left in between. The CDR3 has 15 amino acids. This chain's CDR3 is CATTKERGGRDEQFF. The CDR3 DNA sequence: TGTGCCACCACCAAAGAGAGGGGGGGAAGGGATGAGCAGTTCTTC. The whole variable domain, filled in from reference TRBV15 and TRBJ2-1, reads DAMVIQNPRYQVTQFGKPVTLSCSQTLNHNVMYWYQQKSSQAPKLLFHYYDKDFNNEADTPDNFQSRRPNTSFCFLDIRSPGLGDTAMYLCATTKERGGRDEQFFGPGTRLTVL.

This chain connects TRBV28 to TRBJ2-7, with TRBD1 as a possible D gene (6 bases). V shed 3 bases and J shed 5 bases, with 11 bases lying between them. The length of the CDR3 is 13 residues. The germline CDR1 and CDR2 sequences are MDHEN and SYDVKM. The CDR3 DNA is TGTGCCAGCAGTTTGATGGGGGCGGACGAGCAGTACTTC. Translating gives CASSLMGADEQYF.

The V call is TRBV7-2, the J call TRBJ2-7; TRBD1 matches 7 bases. V was pared by 1 base and J by 2 bases, with 8 bases of the junction left unmatched. The CDR3 is made up of 16 amino acids. Germline CDR1 and CDR2: SGHTA and FQGNSA. CDR3 protein: CASSLGPGQPAYEQYF. CDR3 bases: TGTGCCAGCAGCTTAGGACCGGGACAGCCAGCCTACGAGCAGTACTTC.

J is TRBJ1-1 and V is TRBV9; perhaps TRBD1 as D (6 bases). Germline V CDR1 and CDR2: SGDLS, YYNGEE. The CDR3 spans 16 residues. Trimming pared 0 bases from V and 0 bases from J, leaving 12 bases between. CDR3 in DNA: TGTGCCAGCAGCGTAGAGGACAGCTCGATGAACACTGAAGCTTTCTTT. It translates to CASSVEDSSMNTEAFF.

The chain recombines TRBV7-2 with TRBJ1-1; D is perhaps TRBD1 (5 bases). Trimming shortened V by 1 base and J by 11 bases, and 17 bases separated the two germline ends. CDR3 length: 14 residues. Germline lookup yields CDR1 SGHTA and CDR2 FQGNSA. The chain's CDR3 is CASSLGGTASGAFF. The CDR3 DNA reads as TGTGCCAGCAGCTTAGGCGGGACGGCTTCGGGGGCTTTCTTT.

The J gene is TRBJ2-2, the V gene TRBV2; 7 bases line up with TRBD1. The germline CDR1 and CDR2 sequences are SNHLY and FYNNEI. J lost 0 bases, V lost 6 bases, and 4 bases had no gene match. CDR3 length: 15 residues. The CDR3 spells CASSRQGPNTGELFF. The CDR3 DNA sequence: TGTGCCAGCAGCAGACAGGGACCGAACACCGGGGAGCTGTTTTTT.

This clone turned up a few times. The J gene is TRBJ1-1, the V gene TRBV6-5; 9 bases fit TRBD1. The CDR3 consists of 15 residues. Germline V gene data show CDR1 as MNHEY and CDR2 as SVGAGI. V was pared by 0 bases and J by 4 bases, with 3 bases of the junction left unmatched. The CDR3 here is CASSYSIQGATEAFF. The CDR3 nucleotides are TGTGCCAGCAGTTACTCGATACAGGGGGCCACTGAAGCTTTCTTT.

This chain links TRBV2 with TRBJ2-2; 9 bases map to TRBD2. This CDR3 region has 18 residues. Germline V gene data show CDR1 as SNHLY and CDR2 as FYNNEI. V lost 4 bases, J lost 6 bases, and 15 bases stayed unmatched. The CDR3 spells CASSVKRGDPVRAGELFF. The CDR3 region has the DNA TGTGCCAGCAGTGTAAAGCGGGGGGACCCCGTTAGGGCCGGGGAGCTGTTTTTT. The variable domain in full, completed from reference TRBV2 and TRBJ2-2, reads EPEVTQTPSHQVTQMGQEVILRCVPISNHLYFYWYRQILGQKVEFLVSFYNNEISEKSEIFDDQFSVERPDGSNFTLKIRSTKLEDSAMYFCASSVKRGDPVRAGELFFGEGSRLTVL.

The V call is TRBV11-1, the J call TRBJ2-7; D not resolved. Deletions cut 5 bases from V and 2 bases from J, with 19 bases between. The germline gives CDR1 SGHAT, CDR2 FQDESV (reference sequence). The CDR3 sequence is 16 residues long. The CDR3 nucleotides read TGTGCCAGCAGCCTCCAATCCGGGTCCCTTGCCTACGAGCAGTACTTC. Translated, it gives CASSLQSGSLAYEQYF. Drawing the rest from reference TRBV11-1 and TRBJ2-7, the complete variable domain is EAEVAQSPRYKITEKSQAVAFWCDPISGHATLYWYRQILGQGPELLVQFQDESVVDDSQLPKDRFSAERLKGVDSTLKIQPAELGDSAMYLCASSLQSGSLAYEQYFGPGTRLTVT.

The chain carries TRBV11-1 and TRBJ2-7, with TRBD2 matching over 11 bases. The trim removed 3 bases at V and 3 bases at J, leaving 1 base unmatched. Per germline, CDR1 SGHAT and CDR2 FQDESV (reference sequence). This CDR3 comprises 14 residues. CDR3 sequence reads: CASSFGLAGYEQYF. CDR3 coding DNA: TGTGCCAGCAGCTTTGGACTAGCGGGCTACGAGCAGTACTTC.

The chain is built from TRBV30 and TRBJ1-1; perhaps TRBD1 as D (5 bases). The CDR3 has 14 amino acids. Germline-derived CDR1 and CDR2 are GTSNPN and SVGIG (reference sequence). V shed 4 bases and J shed 4 bases, with 16 bases lying between them. As DNA, the CDR3 is TGTGCCTGGATCCGGGGGTGGGGAGCCACTGAAGCTTTCTTT. Protein sequence: CAWIRGWGATEAFF.